The 9 T cell receptor beta chains below were found in one sample sequenced in a study of monozygotic twins with inflammatory bowel disease. TCRdb re-called the 5' RACE reads and gives one entry per CDR3 protein, without DNA. This sample lists fewer than 450,000 distinct CDR3 sequences; its ten largest clones have 2.5% to 3%. The sequenced sample was blood. These receptors were collected from a human donor with ulcerative colitis or Crohn's disease, or a healthy co-twin of an affected twin (not recorded which).

The chain carries TRBV20-1 and TRBJ2-5. CDR3 size: 12 residues. Germline V CDR1 and CDR2: DFQATT, SNEGSKA (reference sequence). This CDR3 reads CSAAQPAETQYF.

The rearrangement links TRBV7-6 to TRBJ2-5. Per the germline V gene, CDR1 is SGHVS and CDR2 is FNYEAQ. This CDR3 contains 12 residues. CDR3 residues: CASSSSGETQYF. The full variable domain, completed using reference TRBV7-6 and TRBJ2-5, is GAGVSQSPRYKVTKRGQDVALRCDPISGHVSLYWYRQALGQGPEFLTYFNYEAQQDKSGLPNDRFSAERPEGSISTLTIQRTEQRDSAMYRCASSSSGETQYFGPGTRLLVL.

The V call is TRBV7-3, the J call TRBJ2-5; there is no DNA to check the TCRdb D call of TRBD1. Germline CDR1 SGHTA, CDR2 FQGTGA. The CDR3 contains 15 residues. The CDR3: CASSLSAGDQETQYF.

The chain links TRBV2 to TRBJ1-1; the TCRdb call, TRBD1, lacks DNA for checking. The CDR3 runs to 15 residues. CDR1 is SNHLY, CDR2 FYNNEI, per germline. The CDR3 here is CASSDFTGVNTEAFF.

CDR3: CASSLKRVTSTDTQYF. The chain carries TRBV6-1 and TRBJ2-3; TCRdb's D call, TRBD2, is unchecked because there is no DNA. The V gene's germline CDR1 is MNHNS and CDR2 SASEGT. The CDR3 is made up of 16 amino acids.

This chain uses TRBV7-2 with TRBJ1-2; as DNA is missing, the TRBD1 call by TCRdb cannot be tested. The germline CDR1 and CDR2 sequences are SGHTA and FQGNSA. CDR3 size: 14 residues. This CDR3 is CASSPATVGGSYTF.

This chain uses TRBV5-1 with TRBJ1-1. The CDR3 extends over 15 amino acids. Per germline, CDR1 SGHRS and CDR2 YFSETQ. The CDR3 here is CASSLALITSTEAFF.

The chain recombines TRBV11-3 with TRBJ2-3; without DNA, the TCRdb call of TRBD1 cannot be checked. This CDR3 contains 17 residues. CDR1 is SGHNT and CDR2 is YENEEA in the germline V gene. The CDR3: CASSSRGGTGGTDTQYF. The full variable domain, completed using reference TRBV11-3 and TRBJ2-3, is EAGVVQSPRYKIIEKKQPVAFWCNPISGHNTLYWYLQNLGQGPELLIRYENEEAVDDSQLPKDRFSAERLKGVDSTLKIQPAELGDSAVYLCASSSRGGTGGTDTQYFGPGTRLTVL.

This rearrangement joins TRBV28 to TRBJ2-5; TCRdb indicates TRBD1, and absent DNA this call remains unverified. CDR3 length: 14 residues. Germline V CDR1 and CDR2: MDHEN, SYDVKM. This CDR3 reads CASRLRQGWETQYF.